The following is a TCR beta chain sequence with its context. Its antigen is not identified. This specimen includes other DNA sequences encoding the same CDR3. The data belong to a study of shared clonotypes between healthy human individuals. At the level of the study: Each donor's CD8 memory used one plate, CD8 naive two, each CD4 subset three. Study-level points and caveats: In a few donors, roughly 5.2% of naive CD4 clonotypes appeared in common. What rarefaction showed was incomplete sorted-subset sequencing despite large depth.

Template for every sorted-subset replicate PCR totaled 200 to 250 ng DNA, 25,000 to 35,000 T cell genomes. Data came from immunoSEQ multiplex PCR; TCRdb stores just in-frame clones and leaves some out. The sample carries millions of clones, 85% to 95% recorded once. CDR3 length equals 12 residues. CDR1 and CDR2 from the germline V gene are SGHDN and FVKESK. Trimming left V 3 bases short and J 4 bases short, with 6 bases between. This chain links TRBV14 with TRBJ1-2, with D hard to call. Material for sequencing was naive CD4+ T cells sorted from blood. As to subset: CD45RA+ positively selected. The clonotype originates from a young man in good health. Here the CDR3 reads CASSHGLYGYTF. The CDR3 bases are TGTGCCAGCAGCCACGGACTCTATGGCTACACCTTC.